Following are 17 T cell receptor beta chains from one sample sequenced in a study of T cell changes during pregnancy in multiple sclerosis. Profiled with immunoSEQ multiplex PCR; TCRdb holds only in-frame clones, not every one. The data show about 100,000 clones, over 80% seen once. Specimen: peripheral blood, collected after pregnancy. The source is a female donor with multiple sclerosis, enrolled in a pregnancy study.

This CDR3 reads CASTIDSQPQHF. CDR3 nucleotides: TGTGCCAGCACAATCGACAGCCAGCCCCAGCATTTT. The V gene is TRBV2, the J gene TRBJ1-5; tentatively, D is TRBD1 (5 bases). The germline V gene encodes CDR1 SNHLY and CDR2 FYNNEI. The germline V and J ends were trimmed by 7 bases and 7 bases, with 11 bases remaining between them. The CDR3 spans 12 residues.

The V call is TRBV5-4, the J call TRBJ1-2, with 11 bases aligning to TRBD1. The trim removed 4 bases at V and 1 base at J, leaving 6 bases unmatched. Germline lookup yields CDR1 SGHNT and CDR2 YYREEE (reference sequence). The CDR3 covers 16 residues. The CDR3: CASSTGTGGVNYGYTF. In DNA form, the CDR3 reads TGTGCCAGCAGCACGGGGACAGGGGGAGTTAACTATGGCTACACCTTC.

This chain joins TRBV6-5 and TRBJ1-2, with 7 bases aligning to TRBD1. This CDR3 spans 13 amino acids. J lost 2 bases, V lost 8 bases, and 5 bases had no gene match. Germline lookup yields CDR1 MNHEY and CDR2 SVGAGI. The CDR3 DNA sequence: TGTGCCAGCGGACGGGACAGAAACTATGGCTACACCTTC. Protein: CASGRDRNYGYTF.

This chain links TRBV28 with TRBJ2-7; TRBD1 agrees at 8 bases. After removal of 6 bases from V and 6 bases from J, the junction contained 13 bases not matched to a gene. This CDR3 region has 15 residues. Germline CDR1 reads MDHEN; CDR2 reads SYDVKM. The CDR3 bases are TGTGCCAGCAGACCGGACAGGGTTTGGTTACGCGAGCAGTACTTC. Translated, it gives CASRPDRVWLREQYF. The full variable domain, rest sourced from reference TRBV28 and TRBJ2-7, is DVKVTQSSRYLVKRTGEKVFLECVQDMDHENMFWYRQDPGLGLRLIYFSYDVKMKEKGDIPEGYSVSREKKERFSLILESASTNQTSMYLCASRPDRVWLREQYFGPGTRLTVT.

This sequence joins TRBV28 and TRBJ1-1, with 7 nucleotides matching TRBD1. The CDR3 is 14 residues long. J was trimmed by 5 bases and V by 6 bases; bases with no gene match: 9. In germline, CDR1 is MDHEN, CDR2 SYDVKM. As DNA, the CDR3 is TGTGCCAGCAGCTTAACAGGGGTGGGAACTGAAGCTTTCTTT. This encodes CASSLTGVGTEAFF. Full variable domain (rest looked up from reference TRBV28 and TRBJ1-1): DVKVTQSSRYLVKRTGEKVFLECVQDMDHENMFWYRQDPGLGLRLIYFSYDVKMKEKGDIPEGYSVSREKKERFSLILESASTNQTSMYLCASSLTGVGTEAFFGQGTRLTVV.

V is TRBV7-4 and J is TRBJ1-6, with TRBD1 as a possible D gene (6 bases). The CDR3 has 18 amino acids. V shed 5 bases and J shed 5 bases, with 22 bases lying between them. Germline V gene data show CDR1 as SGHVT and CDR2 as SQSDAQ. CDR3 DNA sequence: TGTGCCAGCAGCCACCGACCACAGGGAAAAAGGAATAATTCACCCCTCCACTTT. Its protein product is CASSHRPQGKRNNSPLHF.

This clone was observed once. The same CDR3 arises from other DNA sequences in this sample as well. The rearrangement links TRBV9 to TRBJ2-5; D is unresolved. The length of the CDR3 is 14 residues. Germline loops: CDR1 SGDLS, CDR2 YYNGEE. V lost 0 bases and J lost 2, with 8 bases in between. The CDR3 loop is CASSVGAGQETQYF. CDR3 nucleotides: TGTGCCAGCAGCGTAGGAGCCGGGCAAGAGACCCAGTACTTC.

CDR3 in DNA: TGTGCCACCTCTACTGGACAGGGGACCACAGATACGCAGTATTTT. Translated, it gives CATSTGQGTTDTQYF. The rearrangement links TRBV10-3 to TRBJ2-3, with 9 positions matching TRBD1. The CDR3 runs to 15 residues. J gave up 2 bases and V 10 bases, and 10 bases lay outside the gene matches. The germline gives CDR1 ENHRY, CDR2 SYGVKD.

The V gene is TRBV6-5, the J gene TRBJ1-6; D gene ambiguous. Between the trimmed V and J ends, which lost 2 bases and 2 bases, there was a span of 7 bases. In germline, CDR1 is MNHEY, CDR2 SVGAGI. The CDR3 totals 15 residues. CDR3 sequence: CASSYAGTYNSPLHF. Here the CDR3 DNA reads TGTGCCAGCAGTTACGCCGGGACCTATAATTCACCCCTCCACTTT.

CDR3 coding DNA: TGCGCCAGCAGCCCCCGGACAGGGGGCGAGGAGCTGTTTTTT. This encodes CASSPRTGGEELFF. The V gene is TRBV5-1, the J gene TRBJ2-2; 11 bases line up with TRBD1. Germline CDR1 is SGHRS and CDR2 is YFSETQ. The CDR3 runs 14 residues. With 4 bases clipped from V and 10 bases from J, the junction kept 6 bases outside the gene matches.

This clone was seen a single time. CDR3 nucleotides: TGTGCCAGCAGCGACGGGACAGGGGCCTCCTACGAGCAGTACTTC. Amino acids: CASSDGTGASYEQYF. The chain recombines TRBV2 with TRBJ2-7, with 10 bases aligning to TRBD1. The germline V gene has CDR1 SNHLY and CDR2 FYNNEI. V lost 6 bases and J lost 0; bases outside the gene matches: 5. The CDR3 loop spans 15 amino acids.

The CDR3 loop reads CASSASSGGNTGELFF. For the CDR3, the DNA is TGTGCCAGCAGCGCATCTAGCGGGGGGAACACCGGGGAGCTGTTTTTT. The gene calls are TRBV11-1 and TRBJ2-2, with 10 bases fitting TRBD2. CDR1 is SGHAT and CDR2 is FQDESV in the germline V gene (reference sequence). V was pared by 5 bases and J by 1 base, with 4 bases of the junction left unmatched. This CDR3 has 16 amino acids.

The gene calls are TRBV6-4 and TRBJ2-2; D gene unclear. With 0 bases removed from V and 6 bases from J, the gap between germline ends came to 8 bases. The germline gives CDR1 MRHNA, CDR2 SNTAGT. This CDR3 is 14 amino acids long. The CDR3 protein is CASSDSEDPGELFF. CDR3 sequence (DNA): TGTGCCAGCAGTGACTCCGAGGATCCCGGGGAGCTGTTTTTT.

V and J are TRBV5-1 and TRBJ2-7; 12 bases align to TRBD1. Germline CDR1 is SGHRS and CDR2 is YFSETQ. After removal of 2 bases from V and 7 bases from J, the junction contained 7 bases not matched to a gene. This CDR3 is 15 amino acids long. The CDR3 protein is CASSLMGQGAGEQYF. CDR3 nucleotide sequence: TGCGCCAGCAGCTTAATGGGACAGGGGGCCGGTGAGCAGTACTTC.

The rearrangement joins TRBV9 to TRBJ2-1; a possible D gene is TRBD2 (5 bases). Germline lookup yields CDR1 SGDLS and CDR2 YYNGEE. V dropped 3 bases and J dropped 9 bases, with 16 bases sitting between them. The CDR3 runs to 14 residues. Written as DNA, the CDR3 is TGTGCCAGCAGCGCCACTAGTAGCATCGGTGAGCAGTTCTTC. This codes for CASSATSSIGEQFF. The entire variable domain, with the rest obtained from reference TRBV9 and TRBJ2-1, is as follows: DSGVTQTPKHLITATGQRVTLRCSPRSGDLSVYWYQQSLDQGLQFLIQYYNGEERAKGNILERFSAQQFPDLHSELNLSSLELGDSALYFCASSATSSIGEQFFGPGTRLTVL.

The chain combines TRBV6-1 with TRBJ2-5, with TRBD2 matching 8 bases. The CDR3 spans 15 residues. The ends lost 5 bases at V and 5 bases at J; junction bases unmatched: 10. Germline V gene lookup returns CDR1 MNHNS and CDR2 SASEGT. The CDR3 loop reads CASSPERGWLETQYF. CDR3 sequence (DNA): TGTGCCAGCAGTCCGGAGCGGGGGTGGTTGGAGACCCAGTACTTC.

This clone was recorded a few times. The CDR3 DNA sequence: TGTGCCAGCAGCCTACTGCTACGGGGGACAGGGGGGCCTGGAAACACCATATATTTT. This translates into CASSLLLRGTGGPGNTIYF. This rearrangement joins TRBV28 to TRBJ1-3, with 11 bases fitting TRBD1. With 6 bases clipped from V and 2 bases from J, the junction kept 15 bases outside the gene matches. The V gene's germline CDR1 is MDHEN and CDR2 SYDVKM. This CDR3 is 19 amino acids long. The whole variable domain, remainder taken from reference TRBV28 and TRBJ1-3, is DVKVTQSSRYLVKRTGEKVFLECVQDMDHENMFWYRQDPGLGLRLIYFSYDVKMKEKGDIPEGYSVSREKKERFSLILESASTNQTSMYLCASSLLLRGTGGPGNTIYFGEGSWLTVV.